This T cell receptor (beta chain) originates from a study of CD8 T cells in Susac syndrome. TCR beta sequences were obtained from blood CD8+ and CD4+ T cells. Bulk CD8+ and CD4+ cells came from magnetic negative isolation; CD8+ TEMRA by FACS. A quantity of roughly 0.5 to 1 ug RNA underwent reverse transcription using random hexamers. TCRdb fed the immunoSEQ multiplex PCR reads into MiXCR, producing one record per CDR3 protein. The sample holds about 60,000 distinct CDR3 sequences, 85% to 95% seen once. There are 13 residues in the CDR3. V lost 2 bases, J lost 5 bases, and 7 bases lay in between. Germline V gives CDR1 MDHEN, CDR2 SYDVKM.

The rearrangement joins TRBV28 to TRBJ2-1; no reliable D call. The clonotype comes from a human donor with multiple sclerosis. Specimen: CD8+ T cells from PBMCs. CDR3 nucleotide sequence: TGTGCCAGCAGTTTAGCAGAACACAATGAGCAGTTCTTC. Its protein product is CASSLAEHNEQFF. Combining the CDR3 with reference TRBV28 and TRBJ2-1 gives the whole variable domain DVKVTQSSRYLVKRTGEKVFLECVQDMDHENMFWYRQDPGLGLRLIYFSYDVKMKEKGDIPEGYSVSREKKERFSLILESASTNQTSMYLCASSLAEHNEQFFGPGTRLTVL.